These 24 T cell receptor beta chains came from one sample sequenced in a study of T cells after yellow fever vaccination. TCRdb used MiXCR to reprocess the 5' RACE reads, holding one entry per CDR3 protein. Of around 610,000 distinct CDR3 sequences in the sample, about 14% were seen once. The sequenced sample was PBMCs, obtained on the day of the yellow fever booster vaccination. Every receptor here comes from a man aged 25-45 years who received the YFV17D yellow fever vaccine.

The chain combines TRBV29-1 with TRBJ2-2; 10 bases line up with TRBD2. CDR1 SQVTM and CDR2 ANQGSEA come from the germline V gene. V trimming: 7 bases; J trimming: 1 base; junction bases outside the gene matches: 9. The CDR3 sequence is 16 residues long. The CDR3 here is CSAISGRAWNTGELFF. CDR3 nucleotide sequence: TGCAGCGCCATAAGCGGGAGGGCCTGGAACACCGGGGAGCTGTTTTTT.

The J gene is TRBJ2-4, the V gene TRBV9, with a weak D call TRBD1 (6 bases). Trimming stripped 1 base from V and 8 bases from J, with 13 bases between. The CDR3 extends over 14 amino acids. The V gene's germline CDR1 is SGDLS and CDR2 YYNGEE. CDR3 protein: CASSVRGGEDIQYF. DNA for the CDR3: TGTGCCAGCAGCGTACGAGGGGGTGAGGACATTCAGTACTTC.

This clonotype was recorded many times. This sequence joins TRBV15 and TRBJ2-3; D is possibly TRBD1 (5 bases). This CDR3 contains 17 residues. V lost 0 bases and J lost 3, with 16 bases in between. Germline assignment: CDR1 LNHNV and CDR2 YYDKDF (reference sequence). The CDR3, as DNA: TGTGCCACCAGCAGAGAAAAGGGGTCCCTCGGGACAGATACGCAGTATTTT. Protein: CATSREKGSLGTDTQYF.

The table lists this clonotype with a few counts. The chain employs TRBV11-2 and TRBJ1-6; D is unresolved. The length of the CDR3 is 14 residues. V was trimmed by 4 bases and J by 7 bases, leaving 11 bases between them. Germline-derived CDR1 and CDR2 are SGHAT and FQNNGV. CDR3 protein: CASSSTHRNSPLHF. CDR3 nucleotides: TGTGCCAGCAGCTCCACGCACAGAAATTCACCCCTCCACTTT.

This clonotype was found a few times. The chain couples TRBV12-3 or TRBV12-4 to TRBJ1-2, with TRBD1 matching 8 bases. The CDR3 totals 13 residues. The V and J ends lost 6 bases and 6 bases, in that order; junction bases with no gene match: 6. CDR3 loop: CASSRGRYDGYTF. DNA of the CDR3: TGTGCCAGCAGCAGGGGGCGATATGATGGCTACACCTTC.

This sequence joins TRBV7-9 and TRBJ1-4, with D tentatively TRBD1 (5 bases). The CDR3 contains 13 residues. V lost 8 bases and J 8 bases, leaving 15 bases between the germline ends. Looked up from germline, CDR1 is SEHNR and CDR2 is FQNEAQ (reference sequence). In nucleotides, the CDR3 is TGTGCCAGCTCCAGACCGGGGGAAGAAAAACTGTTTTTT. Translation: CASSRPGEEKLFF.

This clonotype was found a few times. The gene calls are TRBV21-1 and TRBJ2-3; the table's D call, TRBD1, has no DNA check behind it. TRBV21-1 is tagged as a pseudogene. The CDR3 runs 16 residues. This CDR3 is CASTSGGALSTDTQYF. In nucleotides, the CDR3 is TGTGCCAGCACTTCTGGGGGGGCATTGAGCACAGATACGCAGTATTTT.

This rearrangement joins TRBV12-3 or TRBV12-4 to TRBJ1-2; TRBD1 aligns across 8 bases. This CDR3 has 13 residues. Losses at the gene ends were 6 bases for V and 8 bases for J; bases not matched to a gene: 8. The CDR3 is CASSQYTGGGYTF. The CDR3 DNA reads TGTGCCAGCAGCCAGTACACAGGGGGAGGCTACACCTTC.

This clonotype was detected only a few times. The rearrangement joins TRBV4-2 to TRBJ2-1, with a possible D match to TRBD2 (6 bases). Germline assignment: CDR1 LGHNA and CDR2 YNFKEQ. CDR3 size: 15 residues. V was trimmed by 0 bases and J by 8 bases, leaving 14 bases between them. CDR3 coding DNA: TGTGCCAGCAGCCAAGATTTGGCTAGCGAAGATGAGCAGTTCTTC. Translating it yields CASSQDLASEDEQFF.

This clonotype was counted only a few times. The chain recombines TRBV5-1 with TRBJ1-1; 7 nucleotides line up with TRBD1. CDR3 length: 14 residues. From germline, CDR1 is SGHRS and CDR2 YFSETQ. Losses at the gene ends were 3 bases for V and 3 bases for J; bases not matched to a gene: 5. The CDR3 nucleotides read TGCGCCAGCAGCTCTCGGACAGGCTACACTGAAGCTTTCTTT. Protein: CASSSRTGYTEAFF.

The chain recombines TRBV20-1 with TRBJ2-2; TRBD2 is a possible D gene (5 bases). This CDR3 is built from 14 residues. The germline V gene has CDR1 DFQATT and CDR2 SNEGSKA (reference sequence). V shed 0 bases and J shed 7 bases, with 12 bases lying between them. The CDR3 spells CSAREGAIGGELFF. The CDR3 bases are TGCAGTGCTAGAGAGGGAGCGATCGGCGGGGAGCTGTTTTTT.

The gene calls are TRBV15 and TRBJ2-5; no firm D call. The germline gives CDR1 LNHNV, CDR2 YYDKDF (reference sequence). V gave up 1 base and J gave up 2 bases, with 5 bases separating them. The CDR3 spans 13 residues. The CDR3 is CATSRARQETQYF. As DNA, the CDR3 is TGTGCCACCAGCAGAGCACGGCAAGAGACCCAGTACTTC.

This clonotype was detected only once. The chain employs TRBV7-9 and TRBJ2-5; the D gene is possibly TRBD2 (6 bases). This CDR3 has 12 amino acids. Germline CDR1 SEHNR, CDR2 FQNEAQ (reference sequence). V lost 7 bases to trimming and J lost 5 bases, with 11 bases between them. The CDR3 spells CASKAGGETQYF. The CDR3 coding sequence is TGTGCCAGCAAAGCCGGAGGGGAGACCCAGTACTTC. The complete variable domain, with remaining parts taken from reference TRBV7-9 and TRBJ2-5, reads DTGVSQNPRHKITKRGQNVTFRCDPISEHNRLYWYRQTLGQGPEFLTYFQNEAQLEKSRLLSDRFSAERPKGSFSTLEIQRTEQGDSAMYLCASKAGGETQYFGPGTRLLVL.

This clonotype was seen once. Because the CDR3's place on the DNA is in doubt, the DNA is left out and the CDR3 is given as listed by TCRdb. V is TRBV7-5 and J is TRBJ2-4; the D call in the table, TRBD1, was not verified against the DNA. TRBV7-5 is termed a pseudogene. The CDR3 adds up to 18 amino acids, both ends counted. CDR3: CISVPEAAPLGQGVNQYF.

This clonotype was detected a few times. This chain links TRBV27 with TRBJ1-1; 8 bases are a match to TRBD1. V was clipped by 5 bases and J by 0 bases; unmatched bases: 2. Germline loops: CDR1 MNHEY, CDR2 SMNVEV (reference sequence). CDR3 length: 14 amino acids. The CDR3, as DNA: TGTGCCAGCAGTAAACAGGGGGTGAACACTGAAGCTTTCTTT. This encodes CASSKQGVNTEAFF.

The chain carries TRBV20-1 and TRBJ2-3; D possibly corresponds to TRBD2 (7 bases). Germline assignment: CDR1 DFQATT and CDR2 SNEGSKA (reference sequence). The ends were cut back, 6 bases at V and 8 bases at J, with 18 bases in the middle. The CDR3 runs to 13 residues. The CDR3 loop is CSAPRGTIGTQYF. The CDR3 region has the DNA TGCAGTGCGCCTAGGGGGACTATAGGTACGCAGTATTTT.

This clonotype was seen only a few times. The V and J genes are TRBV28 and TRBJ1-5; no reliable D call. Germline V lookup: CDR1 MDHEN, CDR2 SYDVKM. The V end was cut by 5 bases, the J end by 4 bases, with 12 bases between. The CDR3 has 14 residues. CDR3 coding DNA: TGTGCCAGCAGTCCGACGGACCGGAATCAGCCCCAGCATTTT. It specifies CASSPTDRNQPQHF.

V and J are TRBV28 and TRBJ1-2; D possibly corresponds to TRBD1 (6 bases). The CDR3 loop spans 14 amino acids. Per germline, CDR1 MDHEN and CDR2 SYDVKM. Trimming pared 4 bases from V and 6 bases from J, leaving 15 bases between. CDR3 sequence: CASSSPGQGHGYTF. CDR3 nucleotides: TGTGCCAGCAGTTCCCCCGGCCAGGGGCATGGCTACACCTTC.

V usage is TRBV12-3 or TRBV12-4 and J usage is TRBJ2-1, with a tentative D call TRBD2 (6 bases). The CDR3 has 16 residues. Deletions cut 6 bases from V and 8 bases from J, with 23 bases between. The CDR3 region is CASSLLARASWDEQFF. The CDR3 nucleotides are TGTGCCAGCAGCCTCCTAGCGAGGGCCTCTTGGGATGAGCAGTTCTTC.

This clonotype was seen a handful of times. The V call is TRBV10-3, the J call TRBJ2-3; 7 nucleotides line up with TRBD2. Per germline, CDR1 ENHRY and CDR2 SYGVKD. This CDR3 region has 16 residues. The junction had 17 bases not matched to a gene; V was cut back by 6 bases and J by 8 bases. The CDR3 loop is CAIRRGGREDKGTQYF. The CDR3 nucleotides read TGTGCCATCAGAAGGGGAGGACGGGAGGATAAGGGTACGCAGTATTTT.

J is TRBJ1-6 and V is TRBV6-1, with 8 bases aligning to TRBD1. CDR3 length: 15 residues. Germline V CDR1 and CDR2: MNHNS, SASEGT. The V gene end was trimmed by 8 bases and the J gene end by 10 bases; junction bases not matched to a gene: 13. In nucleotides, the CDR3 is TGTGCCAGCCTGACTGGGACAGGTCTAGTCTCACCCCTCCACTTT. Its translation is CASLTGTGLVSPLHF.

The chain carries TRBV7-6 and TRBJ2-2, with D possibly matching TRBD2 (6 bases). V was cut by 2 bases and J by 7 bases, with 14 bases left in between. Germline CDR1 is SGHVS and CDR2 is FNYEAQ. This CDR3 is built from 15 residues. CDR3 region: CASSLREPENGELFF. The CDR3 bases are TGTGCCAGCAGCTTACGGGAGCCCGAAAACGGGGAGCTGTTTTTT.

The chain links TRBV27 to TRBJ2-3; 10 bases match TRBD1. The CDR3 totals 17 residues. V lost 4 bases to trimming and J lost 3 bases; unmatched junction nucleotides: 10. CDR1 is MNHEY, CDR2 SMNVEV, per germline (reference sequence). CDR3 nucleotides: TGTGCCAGCAGTTCTCTACCCGGGACAGGGGAGACAGATACGCAGTATTTT. Its translation: CASSSLPGTGETDTQYF.

The sample holds a few counts of this clonotype. V usage is TRBV6-1 and J usage is TRBJ1-3; 11 nucleotides line up with TRBD1. This CDR3 has 16 residues. V lost 6 bases and J lost 5; bases outside the gene matches: 9. Germline V gene lookup returns CDR1 MNHNS and CDR2 SASEGT. CDR3 protein: CASRSGTGGLRNTIYF. CDR3 nucleotides: TGTGCCAGCAGGAGCGGGACAGGGGGTCTTAGAAACACCATATATTTT.